One sample yielded the 9 T cell receptor beta chains listed below, sequenced in a study of blood T cell repertoires in COVID-19. The method was immunoSEQ multiplex PCR; TCRdb's version includes in-frame clones alone and lacks a portion of them. In the table there are fewer than 200,000 clones, approximately 82% of which are singletons. Sequences were obtained from PBMCs or T cells enriched from blood (not recorded which). The source is a woman between 50 and 59 years old who had recovered from COVID-19.

The chain joins TRBV19 to TRBJ2-1; no firm D call. This CDR3 spans 12 amino acids. The germline V gene has CDR1 LNHDA and CDR2 SQIVND (reference sequence). The germline V and J ends were trimmed by 6 bases and 5 bases, with 8 bases remaining between them. The CDR3 region is CASSALDNEQFF. CDR3 sequence (DNA): TGTGCCAGTAGCGCCTTAGACAATGAGCAGTTCTTC.

The J gene is TRBJ2-5, the V gene TRBV3-1 (or the pseudogene TRBV3-2); a weak D match, TRBD1 (6 bases). The CDR3 has 14 amino acids. Trimming removed 2 bases from V and 4 bases from J, with 11 bases in between. The germline V gene has CDR1 LGHDT and CDR2 YNNKEL (reference sequence). The CDR3: CASSQFSGAETQYF. The CDR3 DNA is TGTGCCAGCAGCCAATTTTCAGGGGCAGAGACCCAGTACTTC.

The chain uses TRBV7-2 and TRBJ2-1; TRBD2 agrees at 12 bases. The CDR3 totals 16 residues. V lost 4 bases to trimming and J lost 4 bases; unmatched junction nucleotides: 5. CDR1 and CDR2 (germline): SGHTA, FQGNSA. The CDR3 spells CASSSSLAGGYNEQFF. CDR3 nucleotides: TGTGCCAGCAGCTCGTCACTAGCGGGGGGATACAATGAGCAGTTCTTC.

The gene calls are TRBV9 and TRBJ2-7; possible D gene TRBD1, 6 bases. Germline CDR1 and CDR2: SGDLS and YYNGEE. With 3 bases removed from V and 6 bases from J, the gap between germline ends came to 19 bases. The CDR3 runs 15 residues. CDR3 protein: CASSARTEYASEQYF. The CDR3, as DNA: TGTGCCAGCAGCGCCAGGACAGAGTATGCCAGCGAGCAGTACTTC.

This clone was observed once. The V call is TRBV4-3, the J call TRBJ1-2; the D is unclear. Germline V gives CDR1 LGHNA, CDR2 YSLEER. The CDR3 runs to 16 residues. V was clipped by 0 bases and J by 5 bases, with 16 bases between them. Here the CDR3 DNA reads TGCGCCAGCAGCCAAGAAGTTCAAAGCCTGTTTTATGGCTACACCTTC. Its translation: CASSQEVQSLFYGYTF.

J is TRBJ1-1 and V is TRBV30; D is unclear. Germline V CDR1 and CDR2: GTSNPN, SVGIG (reference sequence). V dropped 1 base and J dropped 9 bases, with 12 bases sitting between them. This CDR3 contains 12 residues. As DNA, the CDR3 is TGTGCCTGGAGTGCGTTGGGGAGCCAAGCTTTCTTT. Translated, it gives CAWSALGSQAFF.

The chain links TRBV1 to TRBJ1-4. TRBV1 is described as a pseudogene. The CDR3 loop spans 11 amino acids. CDR3 in amino acids: CKVRRGEKLFF. Here the CDR3 DNA reads TGCAAAGTACGACGAGGTGAAAAACTGTTTTTT.

The CDR3 DNA reads TGTGCCAGCAGCTTGTCGGGTGAGCTCTACGAGCAGTACTTC. Its protein is CASSLSGELYEQYF. The genes are TRBV5-6 and TRBJ2-7; D unclear. Germline V CDR1 and CDR2: SGHDT, YYEEEE. There are 14 residues in the CDR3. V was pared by 1 base and J by 3 bases, with 11 bases between.

The V and J genes are TRBV18 and TRBJ2-7, with 8 positions matching TRBD1. Germline V gene sequence: CDR1 KGHSH, CDR2 LQKENI. V was pared by 1 base and J by 2 bases, with 10 bases of the junction left unmatched. This CDR3 has 17 amino acids. The CDR3 reads CASSPRTGTDITYEQYF. DNA for the CDR3: TGTGCCAGCTCACCACGGACAGGGACCGATATAACCTACGAGCAGTACTTC.